The 17 T cell receptor beta chains below all came from one sample that was sequenced in a study of breast tumors, draining lymph nodes, adjacent tissues. TCRdb ran MiXCR on the multiplex PCR reads and lists one entry per CDR3 protein. The repertoire has 25,000 or so distinct CDR3 sequences, 60% to 70% of them found once; the top ten carry about 25%. The source material was tumor-adjacent breast tissue. These receptors were collected from a female donor with breast cancer. Some clones in this sample may be carry-over from other donors' samples.

This clonotype came up many times. CDR3: CASSLVGLAGAGANEQFF. For the CDR3, the DNA is TGTGCCAGCAGCTTAGTCGGACTAGCGGGAGCAGGAGCCAATGAGCAGTTCTTC. The chain employs TRBV7-2 and TRBJ2-1, with 13 bases lining up with TRBD2. The CDR3 spans 18 residues. Unmatched junction bases numbered 9, after V lost 1 base and J lost 6 bases. Germline V gives CDR1 SGHTA, CDR2 FQGNSA.

This clonotype was recorded many times. The CDR3 DNA is TGTGCCAGCAGCCAAGAGTCCTGGGTTAATTCACCCCTCCACTTT. It translates to CASSQESWVNSPLHF. The chain employs TRBV14 and TRBJ1-6; D unresolved. The V gene's germline CDR1 is SGHDN and CDR2 FVKESK. The CDR3 runs to 15 residues. Trimming pared 0 bases from V and 6 bases from J, leaving 9 bases between.

This clonotype was detected a few times. CDR3 sequence: CASSLNGQGAGNEQFF. The CDR3 region has the DNA TGCGCCAGCAGCTTAAATGGGCAGGGGGCGGGAAATGAGCAGTTCTTC. The chain carries TRBV5-1 and TRBJ2-1; 8 bases line up with TRBD1. V trimming: 2 bases; J trimming: 7 bases; junction bases outside the gene matches: 11. The CDR3 is made up of 16 amino acids. Germline V gene lookup returns CDR1 SGHRS and CDR2 YFSETQ.

The chain is built from TRBV10-2 and TRBJ1-5; D gene unclear. CDR1 WSHSY and CDR2 SAAADI come from the germline V gene. Trimming took 3 bases from V and 2 from J, leaving 11 bases between them. The CDR3 loop spans 15 amino acids. CDR3 sequence reads: CASSDALRGNQPQHF. For the CDR3, the DNA is TGCGCCAGCAGTGATGCTCTGAGGGGCAATCAGCCCCAGCATTTT.

The rearrangement links TRBV20-1 to TRBJ1-6, with 7 nucleotides matching TRBD1. Germline loops: CDR1 DFQATT, CDR2 SNEGSKA (reference sequence). The V and J ends lost 6 bases and 4 bases, in that order; junction bases with no gene match: 9. This CDR3 spans 15 amino acids. CDR3 bases: TGCAGTGCGCTCCGGGACAGTACGTATAATTCACCCCTCCACTTT. It translates to CSALRDSTYNSPLHF.

Comment on this clonotype: One end of the junction is discordant with germline, which a read error may explain. The chain recombines TRBV7-7 with TRBJ2-1, with 13 positions matching TRBD2. The CDR3 spans 18 residues. From germline, CDR1 is SSHAT and CDR2 FNYEAQ (reference sequence). The CDR3 region is CASSVHPGTSGTYNEQFF. As DNA, the CDR3 is TGTGCTAGCAGCGTGCACCCCGGGACTAGCGGGACCTACAATGAGCAGTTCTTC. Complete variable domain (other parts from reference TRBV7-7 and TRBJ2-1): GAGVSQSPRYKVTKRGQDVTLRCDPISSHATLYWYQQALGQGPEFLTYFNYEAQPDKSGLPSDRFSAERPEGSISTLTIQRTEQRDSAMYRCASSVHPGTSGTYNEQFFGPGTRLTVL.

By its share, this clonotype is medium-sized (0.01 to 0.1%). The CDR3 here is CATSARTGESSNTQYF. The CDR3, as DNA: TGTGCCACCAGTGCTAGGACAGGGGAATCTTCGAATACGCAGTATTTT. The V gene is TRBV24-1, the J gene TRBJ2-3, with TRBD1 matching over 9 bases. V shed 5 bases and J 7 bases; nucleotides not matched to a gene: 12. The CDR3 spans 16 residues. CDR1 is KGHDR, CDR2 SFDVKD, per germline.

This chain links TRBV7-9 with TRBJ2-6; TRBD1 might be the D (6 bases). V dropped 1 base and J dropped 0 bases, with 13 bases sitting between them. The CDR3 consists of 18 residues. Germline V gives CDR1 SEHNR, CDR2 FQNEAQ (reference sequence). This CDR3 is CASSLVTGLSSGANVLTF. CDR3 coding DNA: TGTGCCAGCAGCTTAGTAACAGGGTTGAGCTCTGGGGCCAACGTCCTGACTTTC.

The rearrangement uses TRBV9 and TRBJ2-3; tentative D call: TRBD1 (6 bases). With 8 bases removed from V and 2 bases from J, the gap between germline ends came to 21 bases. The CDR3 has 16 amino acids. CDR1 and CDR2 (germline): SGDLS, YYNGEE. CDR3 region: CASSGTNYPPTDTQYF. CDR3 bases: TGTGCCAGTTCCGGGACAAACTACCCACCCACAGATACGCAGTATTTT.

This clonotype is medium-sized (0.01 to 0.1%). V and J are TRBV5-1 and TRBJ1-3; D possibly corresponds to TRBD1 (5 bases). V lost 1 base to trimming and J lost 1 base, with 15 bases between them. The V gene's germline CDR1 is SGHRS and CDR2 YFSETQ. The CDR3 is 17 amino acids. The CDR3, as DNA: TGCGCCAGCAGCTTGTCTCGTTTGGGGGGGTCTGGAAACACCATATATTTT. Translating it yields CASSLSRLGGSGNTIYF.

This clonotype showed up just once. This CDR3 is CASSYSGTGANSPLHF. The CDR3 nucleotides are TGTGCCAGCAGTTACTCCGGGACAGGCGCCAATTCACCCCTCCACTTT. The chain has TRBV6-2 or TRBV6-3 and TRBJ1-6, with 8 nucleotides matching TRBD1. CDR1 MNHEY and CDR2 SVGEGT come from the germline V gene. The CDR3 is made up of 16 amino acids. With 0 bases clipped from V and 7 bases from J, the junction kept 5 bases outside the gene matches.

This chain joins TRBV20-1 and TRBJ2-3; 8 nucleotides match TRBD2. The V gene's germline CDR1 is DFQATT and CDR2 SNEGSKA (reference sequence). The trim removed 2 bases at V and 6 bases at J, leaving 16 bases unmatched. The CDR3 length is 17 residues. The CDR3 sequence: CSARSFPPGRAPDTQYF. In DNA form, the CDR3 reads TGCAGTGCTAGATCCTTCCCCCCCGGGAGGGCCCCGGATACGCAGTATTTT.

The chain is built from TRBV6-4 and TRBJ2-2, with 9 bases aligning to TRBD1. The CDR3 runs to 16 residues. The ends lost 2 bases at V and 3 bases at J; junction bases unmatched: 4. The V gene's germline CDR1 is MRHNA and CDR2 SNTAGT. The CDR3 nucleotides read TGTGCCAGCAGTGACGGGGGACAGGGACACACCGGGGAGCTGTTTTTT. Translating it yields CASSDGGQGHTGELFF.

This clonotype was seen a single time. The chain recombines TRBV7-6 with TRBJ2-3, with unresolved D. This CDR3 is 17 amino acids long. Per germline, CDR1 SGHVS and CDR2 FNYEAQ. Trimming cost V 8 bases and J 0 bases, with 21 bases left between them. CDR3 sequence reads: CASSSLPPSSSTDTQYF. The CDR3 DNA is TGTGCCAGCTCCTCTCTTCCCCCCTCCTCTAGCACAGATACGCAGTATTTT.

V is TRBV7-2 and J is TRBJ1-2; D unclear. Germline assignment: CDR1 SGHTA and CDR2 FQGNSA. The CDR3 loop spans 13 amino acids. Trimming shortened V by 4 bases and J by 6 bases, and 12 bases separated the two germline ends. The CDR3 bases are TGTGCCAGCAGCTCCAAGTATAGCCATGGCTACACCTTC. Amino acids: CASSSKYSHGYTF.

This clonotype counts as medium-sized. The genes are TRBV5-8 and TRBJ2-3; possibly TRBD2 for D (6 bases). Trimming cost V 4 bases and J 1 base, with 13 bases left between them. Looked up from germline, CDR1 is SGHTS and CDR2 is YDEGEE. CDR3 length equals 15 residues. CDR3 loop: CASSPAASGTDTQYF. CDR3 DNA: TGTGCCAGCAGCCCAGCTGCTAGCGGCACAGATACGCAGTATTTT.

This chain links TRBV11-3 with TRBJ2-1, with 9 nucleotides matching TRBD2. Germline V gene lookup returns CDR1 SGHNT and CDR2 YENEEA. The J segment lost 7 bases and the V segment lost 0 bases, leaving 7 bases of the junction unmatched. The CDR3 length is 16 residues. CDR3 loop: CASSLDQLAGLNEQFF. CDR3 coding DNA: TGTGCCAGCAGCTTAGATCAACTAGCGGGCTTGAATGAGCAGTTCTTC. Using reference TRBV11-3 and TRBJ2-1 for the parts outside the CDR3, the full variable domain is EAGVVQSPRYKIIEKKQPVAFWCNPISGHNTLYWYLQNLGQGPELLIRYENEEAVDDSQLPKDRFSAERLKGVDSTLKIQPAELGDSAVYLCASSLDQLAGLNEQFFGPGTRLTVL.